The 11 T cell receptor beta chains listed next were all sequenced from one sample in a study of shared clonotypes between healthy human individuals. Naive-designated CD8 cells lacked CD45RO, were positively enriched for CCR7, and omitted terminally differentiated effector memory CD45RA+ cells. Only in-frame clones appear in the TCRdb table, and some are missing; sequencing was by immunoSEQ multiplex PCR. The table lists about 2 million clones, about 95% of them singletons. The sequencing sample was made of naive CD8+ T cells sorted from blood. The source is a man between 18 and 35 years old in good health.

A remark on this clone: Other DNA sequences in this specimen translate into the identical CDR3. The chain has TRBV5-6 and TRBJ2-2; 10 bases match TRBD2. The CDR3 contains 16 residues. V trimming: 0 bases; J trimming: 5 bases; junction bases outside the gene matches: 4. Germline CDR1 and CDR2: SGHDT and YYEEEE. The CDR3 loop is CASSLALAGDTGELFF. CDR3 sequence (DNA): TGTGCCAGCAGCTTGGCCCTAGCGGGAGATACCGGGGAGCTGTTTTTT.

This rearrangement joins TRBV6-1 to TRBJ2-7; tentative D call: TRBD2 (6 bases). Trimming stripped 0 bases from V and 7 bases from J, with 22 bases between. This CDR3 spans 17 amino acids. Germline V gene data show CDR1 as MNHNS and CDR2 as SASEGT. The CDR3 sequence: CASSEAGLPDFYDEQYF. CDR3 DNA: TGTGCCAGCAGTGAAGCGGGACTCCCAGATTTTTACGATGAGCAGTACTTC.

CDR3 region: CASSLPPFGEQYF. In DNA, the CDR3 is TGTGCCAGCAGCTTACCCCCTTTCGGGGAGCAGTACTTC. The chain recombines TRBV7-9 with TRBJ2-7; no firm D call. This CDR3 is 13 amino acids long. CDR1 SEHNR and CDR2 FQNEAQ come from the germline V gene (reference sequence). V lost 2 bases and J lost 7, with 12 bases in between. Full variable domain (outside the CDR3, taken from reference TRBV7-9 and TRBJ2-7): DTGVSQNPRHKITKRGQNVTFRCDPISEHNRLYWYRQTLGQGPEFLTYFQNEAQLEKSRLLSDRFSAERPKGSFSTLEIQRTEQGDSAMYLCASSLPPFGEQYFGPGTRLTVT.

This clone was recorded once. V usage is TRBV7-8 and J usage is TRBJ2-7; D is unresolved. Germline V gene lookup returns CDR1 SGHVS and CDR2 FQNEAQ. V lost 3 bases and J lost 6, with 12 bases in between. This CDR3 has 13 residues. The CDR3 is CASSFSGLFEQYF. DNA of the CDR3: TGTGCCAGCAGCTTTTCTGGGTTGTTCGAGCAGTACTTC.

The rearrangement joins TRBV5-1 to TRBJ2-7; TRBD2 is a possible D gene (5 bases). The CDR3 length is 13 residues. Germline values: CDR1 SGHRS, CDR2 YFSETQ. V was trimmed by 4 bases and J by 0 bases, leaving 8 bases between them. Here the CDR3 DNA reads TGCGCCAGCAGCACTAGACCCTCCTACGAGCAGTACTTC. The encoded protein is CASSTRPSYEQYF.

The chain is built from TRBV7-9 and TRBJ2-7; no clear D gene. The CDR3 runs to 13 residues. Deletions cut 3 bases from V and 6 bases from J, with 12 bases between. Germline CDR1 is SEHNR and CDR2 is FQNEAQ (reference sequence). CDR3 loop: CASSFSSSLEQYF. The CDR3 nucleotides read TGTGCCAGCAGCTTCTCCAGCTCCCTCGAGCAGTACTTC.

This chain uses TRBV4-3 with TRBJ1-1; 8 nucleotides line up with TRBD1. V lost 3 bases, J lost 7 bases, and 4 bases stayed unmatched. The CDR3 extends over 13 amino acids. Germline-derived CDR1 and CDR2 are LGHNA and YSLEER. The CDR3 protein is CASSQDTGGEAFF. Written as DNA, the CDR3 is TGCGCCAGCAGCCAGGATACAGGGGGTGAAGCTTTCTTT.

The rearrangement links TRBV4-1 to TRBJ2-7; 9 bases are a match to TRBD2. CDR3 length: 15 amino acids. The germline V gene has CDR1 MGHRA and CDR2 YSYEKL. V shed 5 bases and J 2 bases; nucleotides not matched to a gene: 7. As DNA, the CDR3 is TGCGCCAGCAGCTTTCGGACTAGCGAAACCTACGAGCAGTACTTC. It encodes CASSFRTSETYEQYF.

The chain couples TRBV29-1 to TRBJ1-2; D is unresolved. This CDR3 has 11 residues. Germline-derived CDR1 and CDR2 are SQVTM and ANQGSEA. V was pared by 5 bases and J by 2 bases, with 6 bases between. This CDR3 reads CSVTNNYGYTF. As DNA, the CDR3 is TGCAGCGTTACGAACAACTATGGCTACACCTTC. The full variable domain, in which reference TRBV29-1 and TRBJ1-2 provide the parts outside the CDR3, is SAVISQKPSRDICQRGTSLTIQCQVDSQVTMMFWYRQQPGQSLTLIATANQGSEATYESGFVIDKFPISRPNLTFSTLTVSNMSPEDSSIYLCSVTNNYGYTFGSGTRLTVV.

CDR3 coding DNA: TGTGCCAGCAGCGCCTCGCTATCCGAGTACGAGCAGTACTTC. Translation gives CASSASLSEYEQYF. This chain links TRBV5-6 with TRBJ2-7; D remains ambiguous. The CDR3 is 14 residues long. Trimming took 4 bases from V and 4 from J, leaving 15 bases between them. The V gene's germline CDR1 is SGHDT and CDR2 YYEEEE.

The CDR3: CASSYQTAVLYSGANVLTF. DNA for the CDR3: TGTGCCAGCAGTTATCAGACAGCGGTTCTTTACTCTGGGGCCAACGTCCTGACTTTC. The V and J genes are TRBV28 and TRBJ2-6; D tentatively fits TRBD1 or TRBD2 (5 bases each). In germline, CDR1 is MDHEN, CDR2 SYDVKM. Trimming cost V 4 bases and J 0 bases, with 19 bases left between them. The CDR3 loop spans 19 amino acids. Based on the CDR3 plus reference TRBV28 and TRBJ2-6, the full variable domain is DVKVTQSSRYLVKRTGEKVFLECVQDMDHENMFWYRQDPGLGLRLIYFSYDVKMKEKGDIPEGYSVSREKKERFSLILESASTNQTSMYLCASSYQTAVLYSGANVLTFGAGSRLTVL.